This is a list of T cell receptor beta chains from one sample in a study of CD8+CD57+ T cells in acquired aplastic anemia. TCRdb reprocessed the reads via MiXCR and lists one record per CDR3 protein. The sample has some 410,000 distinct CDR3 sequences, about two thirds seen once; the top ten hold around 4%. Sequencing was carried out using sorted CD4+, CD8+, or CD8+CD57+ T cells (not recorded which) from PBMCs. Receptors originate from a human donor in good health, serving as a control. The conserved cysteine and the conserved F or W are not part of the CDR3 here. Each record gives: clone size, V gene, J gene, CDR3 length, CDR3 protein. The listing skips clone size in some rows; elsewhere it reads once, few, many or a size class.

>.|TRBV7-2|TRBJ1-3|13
ASSLVPQEGTTLY
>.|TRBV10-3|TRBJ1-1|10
AISDSYTEAF
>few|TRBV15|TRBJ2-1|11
ATSRDRGDRQF
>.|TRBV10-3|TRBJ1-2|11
AISDGQGGGYT
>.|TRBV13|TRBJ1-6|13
ASKTRGGVGSPLH
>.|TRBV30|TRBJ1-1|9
ACERNTEAF
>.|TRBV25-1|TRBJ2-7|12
ASSRTGEDYEQY
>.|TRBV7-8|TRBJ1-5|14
ASSLTSPARNLPQH
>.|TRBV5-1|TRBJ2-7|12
ASSVAGTGGVQY
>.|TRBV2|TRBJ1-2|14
VCSTGGGDSHYGYT
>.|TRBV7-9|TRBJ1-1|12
ASSAVQGKIEAF
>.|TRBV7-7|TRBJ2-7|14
ASTLTSGGALYEQY
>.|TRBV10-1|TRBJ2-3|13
ASTETGISTATQY
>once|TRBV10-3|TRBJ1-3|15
AISAGRGQRQGNTIY
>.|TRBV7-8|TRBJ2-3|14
ASSLEGLAGGGTQY
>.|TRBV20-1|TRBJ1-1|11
SVDIPPDKQAF
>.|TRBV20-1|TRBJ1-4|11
SGRQGGYAKLF
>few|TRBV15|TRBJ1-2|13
ATSRISTGSYGYT
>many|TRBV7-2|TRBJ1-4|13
ASSLDRAYNEELF
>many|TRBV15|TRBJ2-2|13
ATSRSISGSGELF
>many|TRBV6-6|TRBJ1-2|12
ALGTGAEGYGYT
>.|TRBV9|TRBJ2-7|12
ASSVRAPLWEGY
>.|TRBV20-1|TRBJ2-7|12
SAGVWGAQDEQY
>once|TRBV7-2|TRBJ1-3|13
ASSFLQANYGYTY
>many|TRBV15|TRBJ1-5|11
ATSRNRGQPQH
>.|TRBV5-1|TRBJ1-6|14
ASSLDRGHSGSPLH
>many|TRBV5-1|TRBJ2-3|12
ASSASSGTDTQY
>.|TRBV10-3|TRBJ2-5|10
ASRQDGETQY
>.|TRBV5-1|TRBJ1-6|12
ASSFRGGNEPLH
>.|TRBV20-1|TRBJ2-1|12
SAMRAARYNEQF
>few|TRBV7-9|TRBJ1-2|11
ASSLAQDYGYT
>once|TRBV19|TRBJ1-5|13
ASSIVGSRDQPQH
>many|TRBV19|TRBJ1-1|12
ASSITQDRGRAF
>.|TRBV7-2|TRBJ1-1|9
ARGINAEAF
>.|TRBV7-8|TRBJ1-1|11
ASNPGIGTEAF
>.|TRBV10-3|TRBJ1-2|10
ASTHGPTGYT
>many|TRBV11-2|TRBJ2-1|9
ASSVTSGQF
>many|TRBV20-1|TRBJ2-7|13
SARRGGYSSYEQY
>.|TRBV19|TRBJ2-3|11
VSGEGATDTQY
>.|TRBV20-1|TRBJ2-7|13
SARTGAVYAYEQY
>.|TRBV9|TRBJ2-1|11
ASSPGQASYEQ
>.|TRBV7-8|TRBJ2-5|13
ASSQTSGGVTTQY
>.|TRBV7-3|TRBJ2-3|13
ASSAHSTSTDTQY
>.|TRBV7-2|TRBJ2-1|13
ASSNSVGGFNEQF
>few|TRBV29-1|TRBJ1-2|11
SVGTPGGYGYT
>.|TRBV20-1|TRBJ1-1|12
SALTGTGGGKAF
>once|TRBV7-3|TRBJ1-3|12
ASSLGQGPQNVY
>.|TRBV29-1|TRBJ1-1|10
SVEQGGTEAF
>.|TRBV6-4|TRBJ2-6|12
ASKGILRANVLT
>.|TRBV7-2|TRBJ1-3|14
ASSPARSTDTQTIY
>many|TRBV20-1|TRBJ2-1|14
SARGRTNRASNEQF